This is a list of T cell receptor beta chains from one sample in a study of CD8 T cells in ankylosing spondylitis. TCRdb re-derived calls from the 5' RACE reads in MiXCR, one entry per CDR3 protein. The table includes over 30,000 distinct CDR3 sequences, about an eighth detected once. The sequenced sample consisted of synovial fluid, either unsorted or a sorted T cell fraction (not recorded which). The receptor source for this set is a male donor with ankylosing spondylitis. CDR3s include the opening cysteine and the closing phenylalanine or tryptophan. The D gene is left open where the match is weak. The size entry is marked missing in some rows and otherwise reads once, few, many or a size class.

abundance,d_gene,j_gene,v_gene,CDR3aa,CDR3nt
many,NA,TRBJ2-6,TRBV6-1,CASTRGPASGANVLTF,TGTGCCAGCACCCGGGGGCCCGCCTCTGGGGCCAACGTCCTGACTTTC
few,NA,TRBJ2-3,TRBV5-6,CASSELGSQYGTDTQYF,TGTGCCAGCAGCGAGTTGGGGTCACAATACGGCACAGATACGCAGTATTTT
few,NA,TRBJ1-1,TRBV6-6,CASTPGTEAFF,TGTGCCAGCACCCCGGGGACTGAAGCTTTCTTT
NA,NA,TRBJ1-2,TRBV11-2,CASSLGSRYGYTF,TGTGCCAGCAGCTTAGGGTCCCGCTATGGCTACACCTTC
medium-sized,TRBD1,TRBJ2-7,TRBV15,CATSSLTGGAHYEQYF,TGTGCCACCAGCAGCCTTACAGGGGGCGCGCATTACGAGCAGTACTTC
many,TRBD1,TRBJ1-2,TRBV12-3/TRBV12-4,CASSFRNRGIDGEGYTF,TGTGCCAGCAGTTTCAGGAACAGGGGGATTGATGGAGAAGGCTACACCTTC
NA,NA,TRBJ2-5,TRBV7-9,CASSLPEMETQYF,TGTGCCAGCAGCCTCCCCGAGATGGAGACCCAGTACTTC
many,NA,TRBJ1-3,TRBV20-1,CSASSGDWNTIYF,TGCAGTGCTAGCAGCGGGGACTGGAACACCATATATTTT
few,TRBD2,TRBJ2-3,TRBV6-1,CASSHYLAGPTDTQYF,TGTGCCAGCAGTCATTACTTAGCGGGGCCTACAGATACGCAGTATTTT
NA,NA,TRBJ1-4,TRBV7-8,CASSGLILGRINEKLFF,TGTGCCAGCAGCGGTCTTATCTTGGGGCGGATTAATGAAAAACTGTTTTTT
NA,NA,TRBJ2-1,TRBV7-9,CASSFTNQDSEQFF,TGTGCCAGCAGTTTTACGAATCAGGACTCAGAGCAGTTCTTC
few,NA,TRBJ1-1,TRBV9,CASSVAGDSEAFF,TGTGCCAGCAGCGTAGCGGGGGATAGTGAAGCTTTCTTT
few,NA,TRBJ1-2,TRBV27,CASSLYKGPGRYYGYTF,TGTGCCAGCAGTTTATATAAAGGGCCGGGCAGATACTATGGCTACACCTTC
few,NA,TRBJ1-2,TRBV11-3,CASSLPSWDLRYYGYTF,TGTGCCAGCAGCTTACCATCCTGGGATCTACGATACTATGGCTACACCTTC
NA,NA,TRBJ2-3,TRBV4-3,CASSQGLWGMGTDTQYF,TGCGCCAGCAGCCAAGGTCTCTGGGGGATGGGGACAGATACGCAGTATTTT
many,NA,TRBJ2-5,TRBV9,CASSVGFSGAEETQYF,TGTGCCAGCAGCGTGGGATTTAGTGGGGCGGAAGAGACCCAGTACTTC
NA,NA,TRBJ2-7,TRBV4-2,CASSQGPGNEQYF,TGTGCCAGCAGCCAAGGACCAGGGAACGAGCAGTACTTC
many,TRBD1,TRBJ2-7,TRBV27,CASRTGALEQYF,TGTGCCAGCCGAACAGGGGCACTCGAGCAGTACTTC
many,TRBD2,TRBJ2-1,TRBV6-1,CASRGLAGESNEQFF,TGTGCCAGCAGGGGACTAGCGGGAGAATCCAATGAGCAGTTCTTC
many,NA,TRBJ1-1,TRBV11-2,CASSLLSGRNTEAFF,TGTGCCAGCAGCTTGCTATCGGGACGGAACACTGAAGCTTTCTTT
few,TRBD2,TRBJ2-1,TRBV29-1,CSVGTSGPYEQFF,TGCAGCGTGGGGACTAGCGGGCCGTATGAGCAGTTCTTC
many,TRBD2,TRBJ2-7,TRBV11-1,CASSPGLAGEDEQYF,TGTGCCAGCAGCCCGGGACTAGCGGGAGAGGACGAGCAGTACTTC
many,NA,TRBJ1-6,TRBV2,CASSEFPVTYNSPLHF,TGTGCCAGCAGTGAGTTCCCAGTTACCTATAATTCACCCCTCCACTTT
few,TRBD1,TRBJ2-7,TRBV5-1,CASSFGTGMGEQYF,TGCGCCAGCAGCTTCGGGACAGGGATGGGCGAGCAGTACTTC
few,TRBD2,TRBJ2-1,TRBV4-1,CASSPRLAYNEQFF,TGCGCCAGCAGCCCCCGACTAGCGTACAATGAGCAGTTCTTC
NA,NA,TRBJ1-2,TRBV5-5,CASTPAGYYGYTF,TGTGCCAGCACCCCAGCAGGTTACTATGGCTACACCTTC
many,NA,TRBJ2-7,TRBV7-6,CASSPGAGWNEQYF,TGTGCCAGCAGCCCCGGGGCGGGGTGGAACGAGCAGTACTTC
NA,TRBD2,TRBJ2-7,TRBV5-5,CASSLGGGGTYEQYF,TGTGCCAGCAGCTTGGGCGGCGGGGGTACCTACGAGCAGTACTTC
many,TRBD1,TRBJ2-3,TRBV6-4,CASSAGGDTDTQYF,TGTGCCAGCAGTGCAGGGGGCGACACAGATACGCAGTATTTT
few,TRBD2,TRBJ2-1,TRBV28,CASSHLAGVYNEQFF,TGTGCCAGCAGCCATCTAGCGGGAGTTTATAATGAGCAGTTCTTC
NA,TRBD2,TRBJ2-1,TRBV7-6,CASSPLAGGRNEQFF,TGTGCCAGCAGCCCGCTAGCGGGAGGGAGGAATGAGCAGTTCTTC
NA,NA,TRBJ1-1,TRBV20-1,CSARGGGRDTEAFF,TGCAGTGCTAGAGGTGGGGGCCGAGACACTGAAGCTTTCTTT
NA,NA,TRBJ2-3,TRBV19,CASSIMRSGATDTQYF,TGTGCCAGTAGTATCATGCGGTCAGGGGCAACTGATACGCAGTATTTT
few,NA,TRBJ1-5,TRBV7-8,CASTLERGNQPQHF,TGTGCCAGCACCCTAGAGAGGGGCAATCAGCCCCAGCATTTT
NA,NA,TRBJ1-1,TRBV7-9,CASSYNKNTEAFF,TGTGCCAGCAGCTATAACAAGAACACTGAAGCTTTCTTT
few,TRBD1,TRBJ2-1,TRBV5-1,CASSWRQGNEQFF,TGCGCCAGCAGCTGGCGACAGGGGAATGAGCAGTTCTTC
NA,NA,TRBJ1-6,TRBV9,CASSTGPPNSPLHF,TGTGCCAGCAGCACGGGACCGCCAAATTCACCCCTCCACTTT
NA,TRBD1,TRBJ2-3,TRBV7-7,CASSTGGTDTQYF,TGTGCTAGCAGCACAGGGGGCACAGATACGCAGTATTTT
NA,TRBD2,TRBJ2-1,TRBV24-1,CATSDLAGWNEQFF,TGTGCCACCAGTGATCTAGCGGGATGGAATGAGCAGTTCTTC
NA,TRBD2,TRBJ2-3,TRBV28,CASSDRGLAGADTQYF,TGTGCCAGCAGCGATCGAGGACTAGCGGGAGCAGATACGCAGTATTTT
many,TRBD2,TRBJ2-5,TRBV5-1,CASRWGAGVRETQYF,TGCGCCAGCAGATGGGGAGCGGGAGTTCGAGAGACCCAGTACTTC
medium-sized,TRBD1,TRBJ2-7,TRBV9,CASSEGTASYEQYF,TGTGCCAGCAGCGAAGGGACAGCCTCCTACGAGCAGTACTTC
NA,NA,TRBJ1-1,TRBV7-2,CASSSAGTAHGAFF,TGTGCCAGCAGCTCAGCCGGGACGGCGCATGGAGCTTTCTTT
NA,NA,TRBJ2-5,TRBV7-9,CASSGGERQGPETQYF,TGTGCCAGCAGCGGGGGTGAGAGGCAGGGTCCTGAGACCCAGTACTTC
few,NA,TRBJ1-1,TRBV30,CASHGGLSAEAFF,TGTGCCTCCCATGGGGGACTAAGCGCTGAAGCTTTCTTT
NA,NA,TRBJ2-3,TRBV29-1,CSVDEVPDTSGGPDTQYF,TGCAGCGTTGACGAGGTCCCGGACACTTCTGGAGGACCAGATACGCAGTATTTT
NA,NA,TRBJ1-3,TRBV25-1,CASSEEVRSSGNTIYF,TGTGCCAGCAGTGAAGAGGTGCGGAGCTCTGGAAACACCATATATTTT
many,TRBD2,TRBJ2-7,TRBV4-1,CASSQALAGLSYEQYF,TGCGCCAGCAGCCAAGCCCTAGCGGGGCTATCCTACGAGCAGTACTTC
NA,NA,TRBJ2-6,TRBV25-1,CASSEPQLAGANVLTF,TGTGCCAGCAGTGAACCCCAGTTGGCTGGGGCCAACGTCCTGACTTTC
many,NA,TRBJ2-7,TRBV10-2,CASGDLTYEQYF,TGCGCCAGCGGGGACTTAACCTACGAGCAGTACTTC
many,TRBD1,TRBJ1-1,TRBV27,CASSLTGVSEAFF,TGTGCCAGCAGTTTGACAGGGGTGAGTGAAGCTTTCTTT
many,NA,TRBJ2-7,TRBV7-9,CASSLEVSRNPYEQYF,TGTGCCAGCAGCTTAGAGGTGTCCAGGAACCCCTACGAGCAGTACTTC
few,NA,TRBJ2-7,TRBV7-6,CASSPGYEQYF,TGTGCCAGCAGCCCTGGATACGAGCAGTACTTC
NA,TRBD1,TRBJ1-5,TRBV6-2/TRBV6-3,CASSSGQGVSQPQHF,TGTGCCAGCAGTTCGGGACAGGGGGTGAGTCAGCCCCAGCATTTT
few,TRBD2,TRBJ2-7,TRBV19,CASSVSSGFIREQYF,TGTGCCAGTAGTGTTTCTAGCGGATTTATACGGGAGCAGTACTTC